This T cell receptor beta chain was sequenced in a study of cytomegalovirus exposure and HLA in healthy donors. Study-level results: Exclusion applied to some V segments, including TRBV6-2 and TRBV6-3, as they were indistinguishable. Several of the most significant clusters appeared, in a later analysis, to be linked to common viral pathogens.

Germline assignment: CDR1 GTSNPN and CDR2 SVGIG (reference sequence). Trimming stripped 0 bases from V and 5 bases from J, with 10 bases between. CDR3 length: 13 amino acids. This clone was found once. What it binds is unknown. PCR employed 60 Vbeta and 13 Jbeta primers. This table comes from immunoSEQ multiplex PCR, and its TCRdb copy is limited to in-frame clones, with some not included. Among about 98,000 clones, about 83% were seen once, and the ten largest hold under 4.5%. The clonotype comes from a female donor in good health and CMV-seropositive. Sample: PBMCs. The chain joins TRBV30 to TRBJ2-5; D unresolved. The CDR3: CAWSVPSVETQYF. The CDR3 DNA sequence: TGTGCCTGGAGTGTCCCCAGTGTGGAGACCCAGTACTTC.